This T cell receptor beta chain emerged from a study of identical twins. TCRdb used MiXCR to reprocess the 5' RACE reads, holding one entry per CDR3 protein. The sample includes fewer than 650,000 distinct CDR3 sequences, just over 7% of them seen just once. Healthy Caucasians supplied all donations. Points from the study as a whole: Not following the same donors, the study drew its conclusions from cross-sectional statistical analysis. Weaker excess twin sharing was observed in beta out-of-frame sequences.

The CDR3 loop spans 15 amino acids. Looked up from germline, CDR1 is LNHNV and CDR2 is YYDKDF (reference sequence). V was cut by 0 bases and J by 1 base, with 9 bases left in between. This clonotype appeared a few times. Its antigen is currently unknown. These data were likewise used in another study, on yellow fever vaccine responses in identical twins.

The clonotype was recovered from a woman between 18 and 30 years old in good health. This rearrangement joins TRBV15 to TRBJ1-1, with unresolved D. Sequencing was done on a sample of PBMCs. The CDR3 here is CATSRDRGTNTEAFF. In DNA, the CDR3 is TGTGCCACCAGCAGAGATCGTGGTACGAACACTGAAGCTTTCTTT. Variable domain in full (rest from reference TRBV15 and TRBJ1-1): DAMVIQNPRYQVTQFGKPVTLSCSQTLNHNVMYWYQQKSSQAPKLLFHYYDKDFNNEADTPDNFQSRRPNTSFCFLDIRSPGLGDTAMYLCATSRDRGTNTEAFFGQGTRLTVV.